The clone carrying this T cell receptor beta chain was counted ten times or more. Its antigen is unidentified. The data stem from a study of T cell repertoires in cytomegalovirus infection. Study summary: Public TCR beta signatures were indicative of both CMV infection and a matching HLA type. Regarding the study as a whole: In two of eight donors, the top clonotype was HLA-C-restricted CMV-specific. CMV carriers having the relevant HLA were flagged by cumulative public TCR beta family frequency.

This CDR3 is 17 amino acids long. V was clipped by 4 bases and J by 0 bases; unmatched bases: 6. Germline V lookup: CDR1 SGHTA, CDR2 FQGNSA. TCRdb fed the reads into MiXCR, producing one record per CDR3 protein. This table holds some 600,000 distinct CDR3 sequences, 24% found once. The specimen sequenced was CD8+ T cells from PBMCs. This TCR was recovered from a human donor in good health (CMV status not recorded). Some clones in this sample may be carry-over from other donors' samples. This chain links TRBV7-2 with TRBJ2-4; 10 bases match TRBD2. The CDR3 DNA reads TGTGCCAGCAGCTCTAGCGGGGGCCAGGTAGCCAAAAACATTCAGTACTTC. Its protein is CASSSSGGQVAKNIQYF.